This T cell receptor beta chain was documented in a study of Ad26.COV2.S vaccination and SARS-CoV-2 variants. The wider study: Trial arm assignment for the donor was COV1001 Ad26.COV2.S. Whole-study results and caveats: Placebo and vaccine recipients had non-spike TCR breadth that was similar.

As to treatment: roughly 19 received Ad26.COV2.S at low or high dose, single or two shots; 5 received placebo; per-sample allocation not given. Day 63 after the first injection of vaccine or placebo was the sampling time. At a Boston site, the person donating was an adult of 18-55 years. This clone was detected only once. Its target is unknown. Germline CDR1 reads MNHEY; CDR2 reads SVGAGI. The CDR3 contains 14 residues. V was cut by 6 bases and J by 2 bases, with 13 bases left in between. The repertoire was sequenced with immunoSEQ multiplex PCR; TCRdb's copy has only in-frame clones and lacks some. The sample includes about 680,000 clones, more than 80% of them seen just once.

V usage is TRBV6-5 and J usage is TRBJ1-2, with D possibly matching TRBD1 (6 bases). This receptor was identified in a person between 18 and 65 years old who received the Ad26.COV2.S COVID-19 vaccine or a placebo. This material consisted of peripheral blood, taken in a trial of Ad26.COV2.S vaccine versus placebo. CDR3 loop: CASRLHTGNYGYTF. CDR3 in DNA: TGTGCCAGCAGACTACATACAGGGAACTATGGCTACACCTTC.